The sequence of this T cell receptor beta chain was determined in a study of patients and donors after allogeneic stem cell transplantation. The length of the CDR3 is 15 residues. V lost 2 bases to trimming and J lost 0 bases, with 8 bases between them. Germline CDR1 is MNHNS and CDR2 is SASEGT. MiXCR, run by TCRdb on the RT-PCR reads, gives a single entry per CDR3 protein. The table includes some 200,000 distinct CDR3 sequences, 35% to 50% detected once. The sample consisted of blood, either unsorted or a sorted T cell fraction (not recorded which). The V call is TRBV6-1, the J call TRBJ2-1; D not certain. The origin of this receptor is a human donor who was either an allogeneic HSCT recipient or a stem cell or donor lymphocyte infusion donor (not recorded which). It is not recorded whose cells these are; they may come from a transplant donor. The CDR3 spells CASSENLDSYNEQFF. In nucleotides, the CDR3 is TGTGCCAGCAGTGAAAACCTCGACTCCTACAATGAGCAGTTCTTC.